The rows below give T cell receptor beta chains drawn from one sample of a study of cytomegalovirus exposure and HLA in healthy donors. TCRdb's table, derived via immunoSEQ multiplex PCR, lists solely in-frame clones and lacks some. The table shows about 140,000 clones, with roughly 70% occurring only once. Sequenced input: PBMCs. The source is a man younger than 45 in good health and CMV-seropositive. The CDR3 runs from the conserved cysteine through the conserved F or W. The order of the fields is J gene, V gene, D gene, clone size, CDR3 DNA, CDR3 protein. D genes are given only for firm matches. Where a row states a size, it is once, few, many or the class of an expanded clone; other rows omit it.

TRBJ2-7 | TRBV9 | TRBD1 | . | TGTGCCAGCAGCGTACAGGGGGCGAACTACGAGCAGTACTTC | CASSVQGANYEQYF
TRBJ2-7 | TRBV19 | . | . | TGTGCCAGTAGTCTAAAAGGACTCGAATTTAGCTACGAGCAGTACTTC | CASSLKGLEFSYEQYF
TRBJ1-1 | TRBV6-6 | . | . | TGTGCCAGCAGTTACTTGGACAGCGGCACTGAAGCTTTCTTT | CASSYLDSGTEAFF
TRBJ1-2 | TRBV5-8 | . | . | TGTGCCAGCAGCTTGGCGGGGGGCGGCTACACCTTC | CASSLAGGGYTF
TRBJ2-7 | TRBV18 | . | . | TGTGCCAGCTCACCACCTGAGGGTCCGTGGGACGAGCAGTACTTC | CASSPPEGPWDEQYF
TRBJ2-5 | TRBV11-2 | TRBD1 | once | TGTGCCAGCAGCTTAACAGGGGGCTTGGAGACCCAGTACTTC | CASSLTGGLETQYF
TRBJ1-2 | TRBV14 | . | . | TGTGCCAGCAGCCAAGTAGGAGGGCTCTACGGCTACACCTTC | CASSQVGGLYGYTF
TRBJ2-5 | TRBV19 | TRBD1 | . | TGTGCCACGACAGGGACGTACCAAGAGACCCAGTACTTC | CATTGTYQETQYF
TRBJ1-5 | TRBV27 | . | . | TGTGCCAGTATTAGCAATCAGCCCCAGCATTTC | CASISNQPQHF
TRBJ1-1 | TRBV19 | TRBD1 | . | TGTGCCAGTAGTATCCGACAGGGGACTGAAGCTTTCTTT | CASSIRQGTEAFF
TRBJ2-7 | TRBV5-1 | TRBD1 | few | TGCGCCAGCAGCTCCGGACAGGGTATAGAGCAGTACTTC | CASSSGQGIEQYF
TRBJ2-1 | TRBV5-6 | TRBD2 | . | TGTGCCAGCAGCTTGGTTTGGCGGGAGGCCATCTACAATGAGCAGTTCTTC | CASSLVWREAIYNEQFF
TRBJ2-1 | TRBV7-2 | TRBD2 | . | TGTGCCAGCAGCCGCATGGCGGGAGCTAGCGGGAGGAGATACAATGAGCAGTTCTTC | CASSRMAGASGRRYNEQFF
TRBJ2-1 | TRBV10-1 | TRBD2 | few | TGCGCCAGCAGTAGAGAACCTGGACTAGTTGTTAATGAGCAGTTCTTC | CASSREPGLVVNEQFF
TRBJ2-1 | TRBV27 | . | . | TGTGCCAGCAGTTTAATCCTAGCGAGCTCCTACAATGAGCAGTTCTTC | CASSLILASSYNEQFF
TRBJ2-7 | TRBV6-5 | TRBD2 | . | TGTGCCAGCAGAAGAGTAGCGGGATCTGACGAGCAGTACTTC | CASRRVAGSDEQYF
TRBJ2-7 | TRBV11-2 | TRBD2 | once | TGTGCCAGCAGCTTTCCGGGACTAGCTTACGAGCAGTACTTC | CASSFPGLAYEQYF
TRBJ2-1 | TRBV28 | . | . | TGTGCCAGCAGTTTAACAACAGACAATGAGCAGTTCTTC | CASSLTTDNEQFF
TRBJ1-2 | TRBV4-1 | TRBD1 | once | TGCGCCAGCAGCCCAACGGGACAGGGAGCTGGCTACACCTTC | CASSPTGQGAGYTF
TRBJ1-5 | TRBV13 | . | . | TGTGCCAGCAGCCAAGGACAGAACAATCAGCCCCAGCATTTT | CASSQGQNNQPQHF
TRBJ2-5 | TRBV5-6 | TRBD1 | few | TGTGCCAGCAGCCCGGACAGGGGGCTGCAAGAGACCCAGTACTTC | CASSPDRGLQETQYF
TRBJ2-7 | TRBV6-5 | . | . | TGTGCCAGCATAGGGGACTACGAGCAGTACTTC | CASIGDYEQYF
TRBJ2-5 | TRBV5-4 | TRBD1 | . | TGTGCCAGCAGCAACGCCGGGACAGGTATGGAGACCCAGTACTTC | CASSNAGTGMETQYF
TRBJ2-5 | TRBV28 | TRBD2 | . | TGTGCCAGCAGTTTAGGACTAGCGGGCCAGGGGGAGACCCAGTACTTC | CASSLGLAGQGETQYF
TRBJ1-1 | TRBV7-8 | . | . | TGTGCCAGCAGCTTAGTAGGCAGGGGAATCACTGAAGCTTTCTTT | CASSLVGRGITEAFF
TRBJ1-2 | TRBV5-4 | . | . | TGTGCCAGCAGGGCTGGACTTGGGCATGGCTACACCTTC | CASRAGLGHGYTF
TRBJ2-3 | TRBV7-2 | TRBD1 | . | TGTGCCAGGTCCTGGGGGGACAGGGTAACAGATACGCAGTATTTT | CARSWGDRVTDTQYF
TRBJ1-4 | TRBV21-1 | . | . | TGTGCCAGCACCTATGTAGGGGTTCGGGAAAAACTGTTTTTT | CASTYVGVREKLFF
TRBJ1-1 | TRBV20-1 | . | . | TGCAGTGCTAGACCACAACCTGAAGCTTTCTTT | CSARPQPEAFF
TRBJ2-3 | TRBV5-1 | . | . | TGCGCCAGCAGCTTGGGACTAGCAGATACGCAGTATTTT | CASSLGLADTQYF
TRBJ2-1 | TRBV11-1 | . | . | TGTGCCAGCAGCTTACGGGGTTACAATGAGCAGTTCTTC | CASSLRGYNEQFF
TRBJ2-3 | TRBV5-1 | TRBD2 | once | TGCGCCACAACCGCCGGGACTAGCGAATACACAGATACGCAGTATTTT | CATTAGTSEYTDTQYF
TRBJ1-5 | TRBV30 | . | . | TGTGCCTGGAGTGACAGCATTTATAGCAATCAGCCCCAGCATTTT | CAWSDSIYSNQPQHF
TRBJ1-1 | TRBV6-1 | TRBD1 | . | TGTGCCAGCAGTGAAGACCCCAGGGACAGTGAAGCTTTCTTT | CASSEDPRDSEAFF
TRBJ2-7 | TRBV5-4 | TRBD2 | . | TGTGCCAGCCACCCCATGACTAGCGGAGGACAAACGTACGAGCAGTACTTC | CASHPMTSGGQTYEQYF
TRBJ1-1 | TRBV30 | . | . | TGTGCCTGGACCGTAAACACTGAAGCTTTCTTT | CAWTVNTEAFF
TRBJ2-3 | TRBV7-3 | TRBD2 | . | TGTGCCAGCAGCCGGACTAGCGTTAGCACAGATACGCAGTATTTT | CASSRTSVSTDTQYF
TRBJ2-5 | TRBV5-5 | . | once | TGTGCCAGCAGCTTCACAGGGCAGGAAGAGACCCAGTACTTC | CASSFTGQEETQYF
TRBJ1-1 | TRBV10-1 | . | . | TGCGCCAGTGGAGGGGCGAGCACTGAAGCTTTCTTT | CASGGASTEAFF
TRBJ2-5 | TRBV7-9 | TRBD2 | . | TGTGCCAGCAGCCAGAGGGTGGCTAGCGGGAAGATTGAGCAGTACTTC | CASSQRVASGKIEQYF
TRBJ2-7 | TRBV10-3 | TRBD2 | . | TGTGCCATCAGTCCAGCGGGGGCCTACGAGCAGTACTTC | CAISPAGAYEQYF
TRBJ1-1 | TRBV23-1 | TRBD1 | . | TGCGCCAGCAGTCAAGCCGAGGGGGCGCCGGACATCACTGAAGCTTTCTTT | CASSQAEGAPDITEAFF
TRBJ2-7 | TRBV19 | TRBD2 | . | TGTGCCAGTAGTATGAGACTAGCGGACTCCTACGAGCAGTACTTC | CASSMRLADSYEQYF
TRBJ2-3 | TRBV7-9 | . | . | TGTGCCAGCAGCTTAGAGCCCAGGCTAGCGAGCACAGATACGCAGTATTTT | CASSLEPRLASTDTQYF
TRBJ2-4 | TRBV2 | TRBD1 | . | TGTGCCAGCAGTGAAGGCTTCGGGACAGAACTAGCCAAAAACATTCAGTACTTC | CASSEGFGTELAKNIQYF